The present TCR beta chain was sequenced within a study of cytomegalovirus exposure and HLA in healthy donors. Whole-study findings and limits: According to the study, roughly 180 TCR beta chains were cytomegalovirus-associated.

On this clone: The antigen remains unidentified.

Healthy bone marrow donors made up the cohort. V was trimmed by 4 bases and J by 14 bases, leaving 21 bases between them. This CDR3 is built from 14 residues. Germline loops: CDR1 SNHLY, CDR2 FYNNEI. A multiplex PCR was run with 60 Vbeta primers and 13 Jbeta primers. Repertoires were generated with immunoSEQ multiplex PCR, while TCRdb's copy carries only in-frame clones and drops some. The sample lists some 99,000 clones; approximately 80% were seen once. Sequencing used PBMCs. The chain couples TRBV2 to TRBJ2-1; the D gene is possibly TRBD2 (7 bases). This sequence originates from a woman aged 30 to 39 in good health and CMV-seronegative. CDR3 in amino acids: CASSGIGGAGFEFF. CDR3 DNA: TGTGCCAGCAGTGGTATAGGGGGAGCGGGATTCGAGTTCTTC.